Following are 21 T cell receptor beta chains from one sample sequenced in a study of shared T cell receptors in the human thymus. Profiled with immunoSEQ multiplex PCR; TCRdb holds only in-frame clones, not every one. The sample shows approximately 660,000 clones, roughly 90% of them seen only once. The data were also submitted as part of a second study, on human thymus T cells.

The sample was thymocytes. Source of these receptors: a boy under two years old with a congenital heart defect.

The chain links TRBV29-1 to TRBJ2-5; tentatively, D is TRBD1 (6 bases). Per the germline V gene, CDR1 is SQVTM and CDR2 is ANQGSEA. The CDR3 has 11 residues. With 4 bases removed from V and 5 bases from J, the gap between germline ends came to 8 bases. CDR3 DNA sequence: TGCAGCGTTGGGGGACACGAGACCCAGTACTTC. This encodes CSVGGHETQYF.

On this clone itself: The sample carries other DNA sequences with the same CDR3. The CDR3: CAISDRSSYEQYF. Written as DNA, the CDR3 is TGTGCCATCAGTGACAGATCCTCCTACGAGCAGTACTTC. The chain carries TRBV10-3 and TRBJ2-7; D is unresolved. CDR3 size: 13 residues. The V gene's germline CDR1 is ENHRY and CDR2 SYGVKD. Trimming cost V 3 bases and J 0 bases, with 6 bases left between them.

The rearrangement joins TRBV7-2 to TRBJ2-7, with 8 bases that match TRBD2. Germline CDR1 SGHTA, CDR2 FQGNSA. The ends lost 5 bases at V and 4 bases at J; junction bases unmatched: 10. This CDR3 is 15 amino acids long. CDR3 DNA: TGTGCCAGCAGCCCTAGCGGGCGGGTAAGGTACGAGCAGTACTTC. Protein: CASSPSGRVRYEQYF.

The genes are TRBV2 and TRBJ2-1; 12 bases map to TRBD2. Germline trimming cut 4 bases from V and 5 bases from J; bases unmatched to any gene: 15. The germline gives CDR1 SNHLY, CDR2 FYNNEI. This CDR3 contains 19 residues. CDR3 sequence: CASSGAGLAGQSSHNEQFF. DNA for the CDR3: TGTGCCAGCAGTGGGGCGGGACTAGCGGGCCAGTCCAGCCACAATGAGCAGTTCTTC. The variable domain in full, with the rest retrieved from reference TRBV2 and TRBJ2-1, is EPEVTQTPSHQVTQMGQEVILRCVPISNHLYFYWYRQILGQKVEFLVSFYNNEISEKSEIFDDQFSVERPDGSNFTLKIRSTKLEDSAMYFCASSGAGLAGQSSHNEQFFGPGTRLTVL.

The chain is built from TRBV11-2 and TRBJ2-7; maybe TRBD1 (6 bases). The CDR3 length is 14 residues. V gave up 0 bases and J gave up 5 bases, with 11 bases separating them. Germline assignment: CDR1 SGHAT and CDR2 FQNNGV. Here the CDR3 reads CASSLEGRDNEQYF. The CDR3 region has the DNA TGTGCCAGCAGCTTAGAGGGTCGGGACAACGAGCAGTACTTC.

V and J are TRBV4-1 and TRBJ1-1, with no clear D. CDR1 is MGHRA, CDR2 YSYEKL, per germline. Trimming stripped 1 base from V and 1 base from J, with 13 bases between. This CDR3 is 16 amino acids long. CDR3 in DNA: TGCGCCAGCAGCCAAGTGGGAGGCCATCAGAACACTGAAGCTTTCTTT. Amino acid sequence: CASSQVGGHQNTEAFF.

The chain links TRBV6-6 to TRBJ2-5, with 9 bases identical to TRBD2. The germline V gene encodes CDR1 MNHNY and CDR2 SVGAGI (reference sequence). With 6 bases clipped from V and 7 bases from J, the junction kept 12 bases outside the gene matches. This CDR3 spans 15 amino acids. Here the CDR3 DNA reads TGTGCCAGCAGGACCCTAGCGGGAAAAGAGGGGACCCAGTACTTC. Translation: CASRTLAGKEGTQYF.

V and J are TRBV11-1 and TRBJ1-1; tentatively, D is TRBD1 (5 bases). V lost 5 bases and J 2 bases, leaving 18 bases between the germline ends. The CDR3 is 16 amino acids. Germline CDR1 SGHAT, CDR2 FQDESV (reference sequence). The CDR3 reads CASSPTRQTLNTEAFF. The DNA for the CDR3 is TGTGCCAGCAGCCCCACCCGACAGACATTAAACACTGAAGCTTTCTTT.

The chain links TRBV6-1 to TRBJ1-5; the D gene is possibly TRBD1 (5 bases). V was clipped by 6 bases and J by 6 bases, with 18 bases between them. The germline gives CDR1 MNHNS, CDR2 SASEGT. The CDR3 is 15 amino acids. The CDR3 DNA is TGTGCCAGCAGGACCACAACAGGAGAAGGTCAGCCCCAGCATTTT. It is translated as CASRTTTGEGQPQHF.

The chain recombines TRBV4-3 with TRBJ1-1, with D unresolved. This CDR3 is 17 amino acids long. Trimming stripped 0 bases from V and 5 bases from J, with 19 bases between. The germline V gene encodes CDR1 LGHNA and CDR2 YSLEER. The CDR3, as DNA: TGCGCCAGCAGCCAAGAACTCGAGGAGCGCGGTCTTACTGAAGCTTTCTTT. It yields the protein CASSQELEERGLTEAFF.

The chain is built from TRBV6-5 and TRBJ2-7; D may be TRBD1 (6 bases). This CDR3 has 14 residues. Germline CDR1 MNHEY, CDR2 SVGAGI. V gave up 8 bases and J gave up 6 bases, with 20 bases separating them. The chain's CDR3 is CASSADSPWVEQYF. CDR3 nucleotide sequence: TGTGCCAGCTCGGCGGACAGTCCCTGGGTCGAGCAGTACTTC.

This clone was observed a few times. As DNA, the CDR3 is TGTGCCAGCAGCGTAGAGGGAATCGCGGGGGAGCAGTACTTC. It is translated as CASSVEGIAGEQYF. The chain uses TRBV9 and TRBJ2-7, with D perhaps matching TRBD2 (6 bases). The CDR3 extends over 14 amino acids. The V gene's germline CDR1 is SGDLS and CDR2 YYNGEE. Trimming removed 0 bases at V and 7 bases at J, with 14 bases between.

This chain joins TRBV7-8 and TRBJ2-6, with 10 bases aligning to TRBD2. The germline V gene has CDR1 SGHVS and CDR2 FQNEAQ. The trim removed 0 bases at V and 0 bases at J, leaving 5 bases unmatched. This CDR3 contains 19 residues. Written as DNA, the CDR3 is TGTGCCAGCAGCTTAGCAGGGACTAGCGACTTCTCTGGGGCCAACGTCCTGACTTTC. This encodes CASSLAGTSDFSGANVLTF.

This chain uses TRBV7-2 with TRBJ2-2; 8 bases align to TRBD1. There are 15 residues in the CDR3. V shed 5 bases, J shed 8 bases, and the junction held 10 bases outside the gene matches. Germline lookup yields CDR1 SGHTA and CDR2 FQGNSA. This CDR3 is CASSPRQGRSGELFF. In nucleotides, the CDR3 is TGTGCCAGCAGCCCGCGACAGGGGCGATCGGGGGAGCTGTTTTTT.

The V and J genes are TRBV2 and TRBJ2-7; TRBD1 matches 8 bases. This CDR3 is built from 16 residues. Germline V CDR1 and CDR2: SNHLY, FYNNEI. V trimming: 2 bases; J trimming: 2 bases; junction bases outside the gene matches: 8. CDR3 DNA: TGTGCCAGCAGTGAATGGGGTAGGACAGGGACCTACGAGCAGTACTTC. Protein: CASSEWGRTGTYEQYF.

The V and J genes are TRBV25-1 and TRBJ1-2, with 10 nucleotides matching TRBD1. V trimming: 5 bases; J trimming: 6 bases; junction bases outside the gene matches: 9. CDR3 length: 15 residues. The germline V gene encodes CDR1 MGHDK and CDR2 SYGVNS. Written as DNA, the CDR3 is TGTGCCAGCAGTCCCCCCGGGACAGGGGCGGATGGCTACACCTTC. Its protein is CASSPPGTGADGYTF.

J is TRBJ2-3 and V is TRBV7-2; a weak D match, TRBD2 (5 bases). With 11 bases removed from V and 1 base from J, the gap between germline ends came to 16 bases. CDR1 SGHTA and CDR2 FQGNSA come from the germline V gene. The CDR3 contains 14 residues. CDR3 in amino acids: CAPKRCVRTDTQYF. The CDR3, as DNA: TGTGCCCCCAAGCGGTGTGTCCGCACAGATACGCAGTATTTT.

The gene calls are TRBV21-1 and TRBJ1-1; the table's TRBD1 call for D was not verified on the DNA. TRBV21-1 is recorded as a pseudogene. CDR3 size: 16 residues. For the CDR3, the DNA is TGTGCCAGCGCTTGGAGGACAGGCGTAGCGTTTACTGAAGCTTTCTTT. As protein: CASAWRTGVAFTEAFF.

The V call is TRBV23-1, the J call TRBJ2-3, with 10 bases aligning to TRBD1. TRBV23-1 qualifies as an ORF whose function is uncertain. V lost 2 bases to trimming and J lost 1 base; unmatched junction nucleotides: 6. This CDR3 is built from 17 residues. CDR3 sequence reads: CASSQTPDRGRTDTQYF. CDR3 DNA: TGCGCCAGCAGTCAAACACCTGACAGGGGGCGCACAGATACGCAGTATTTT.

This chain links TRBV30 with TRBJ1-2; 9 nucleotides agree with TRBD1. In germline, CDR1 is GTSNPN, CDR2 SVGIG (reference sequence). This CDR3 contains 12 residues. V shed 3 bases and J 8 bases; nucleotides not matched to a gene: 4. The CDR3 loop is CAWSTGGEGYTF. CDR3 DNA: TGTGCCTGGAGCACAGGGGGCGAGGGCTACACCTTC. Full variable domain (rest looked up from reference TRBV30 and TRBJ1-2): SQTIHQWPATLVQPVGSPLSLECTVEGTSNPNLYWYRQAAGRGLQLLFYSVGIGQISSEVPQNLSASRPQDRQFILSSKKLLLSDSGFYLCAWSTGGEGYTFGSGTRLTVV.

The CDR3 protein is CASTASVWDTQYF. DNA of the CDR3: TGTGCCAGCACCGCTAGCGTGTGGGATACGCAGTATTTT. The chain links TRBV13 to TRBJ2-3; a possible D gene is TRBD2 (6 bases). CDR3 length: 13 amino acids. Trimming cost V 7 bases and J 6 bases, with 14 bases left between them. Germline CDR1 reads PRHDT; CDR2 reads FYEKMQ (reference sequence).